These T cell receptor beta chains were read from a single sample in a study of T cells after yellow fever vaccination. TCRdb reprocessed the 5' RACE reads via MiXCR and lists one record per CDR3 protein. Of around 530,000 distinct CDR3 sequences listed, less than 20% are singletons. The sequencing used PBMCs, collected 5 days after the first yellow fever vaccination. The receptors come from a man younger than 35 who received the YFV17D yellow fever vaccine. Both conserved end residues are part of each CDR3. D genes are given only for firm matches. The size entry is marked missing in some rows and otherwise reads once, few, many or a size class.

CDR3 protein: CASSSVGWDNSPLHF
CDR3 DNA: TGTGCCAGCAGCAGCGTTGGGTGGGACAATTCACCCCTCCACTTT
J gene: TRBJ1-6
CDR3 length: 15
clone size: many
V gene: TRBV7-2
D gene: -

CDR3 protein: CASSLAQDEKLFF
CDR3 DNA: TGTGCTAGCAGCTTAGCCCAAGATGAAAAACTGTTTTTT
J gene: TRBJ1-4
CDR3 length: 13
clone size: many
V gene: TRBV7-7
D gene: -

CDR3 protein: CASSPPGGAANQPQHF
CDR3 DNA: TGTGCCAGCTCACCACCGGGGGGGGCGGCGAATCAGCCCCAGCATTTT
J gene: TRBJ1-5
CDR3 length: 16
clone size: few
V gene: TRBV18
D gene: -

CDR3 protein: CSVEGTKTQETQYF
CDR3 DNA: TGCAGCGTTGAAGGAACTAAAACTCAAGAGACCCAGTACTTC
J gene: TRBJ2-5
CDR3 length: 14
clone size: -
V gene: TRBV29-1
D gene: -

CDR3 protein: CASSVGGHGYTF
CDR3 DNA: TGTGCCAGCAGCGTAGGAGGGCACGGCTACACCTTC
J gene: TRBJ1-2
CDR3 length: 12
clone size: few
V gene: TRBV9
D gene: -

CDR3 protein: CAWSAGTGNRPQHF
CDR3 DNA: TGTGCCTGGAGTGCAGGGACAGGGAACCGGCCCCAGCATTTT
J gene: TRBJ1-5
CDR3 length: 14
clone size: -
V gene: TRBV30
D gene: TRBD1

CDR3 protein: CASSVGTGAKNIQYF
CDR3 DNA: TGTGCCAGCAGCGTAGGGACAGGGGCCAAAAACATTCAGTACTTC
J gene: TRBJ2-4
CDR3 length: 15
clone size: -
V gene: TRBV7-9
D gene: TRBD1

CDR3 protein: CASSLGSTGQETQYF
CDR3 DNA: TGTGCCAGCAGTCTCGGAAGTACCGGCCAAGAGACCCAGTACTTC
J gene: TRBJ2-5
CDR3 length: 15
clone size: few
V gene: TRBV11-2
D gene: -

CDR3 protein: CASSELSGYETQYF
CDR3 DNA: TGTGCCAGCAGTGAACTATCAGGGTACGAGACCCAGTACTTC
J gene: TRBJ2-5
CDR3 length: 14
clone size: -
V gene: TRBV25-1
D gene: -

CDR3 protein: CASRTRGTYNEQFF
CDR3 DNA: TGTGCCAGCAGGACTCGGGGGACCTACAATGAGCAGTTCTTC
J gene: TRBJ2-1
CDR3 length: 14
clone size: -
V gene: TRBV6-2/TRBV6-3
D gene: -

CDR3 protein: CASSQLAGDTDTQYF
CDR3 DNA: TGTGCCAGCAGCCAACTAGCGGGGGACACAGATACGCAGTATTTT
J gene: TRBJ2-3
CDR3 length: 15
clone size: -
V gene: TRBV4-2
D gene: TRBD2

CDR3 protein: CASSVVPSGYPSTDTQYF
CDR3 DNA: TGTGCCAGCAGCGTAGTACCTAGCGGCTATCCTAGCACAGATACGCAGTATTTT
J gene: TRBJ2-3
CDR3 length: 18
clone size: -
V gene: TRBV9
D gene: TRBD2

CDR3 protein: CASSQGIDSHLNYGYTF
CDR3 DNA: TGCGCCAGCAGCCAAGGGATCGACAGCCACCTTAACTATGGCTACACCTTC
J gene: TRBJ1-2
CDR3 length: 17
clone size: -
V gene: TRBV4-3
D gene: -

CDR3 protein: CAWSRGENEQYF
CDR3 DNA: TGTGCCTGGAGTCGAGGGGAAAACGAGCAGTACTTC
J gene: TRBJ2-7
CDR3 length: 12
clone size: -
V gene: TRBV30
D gene: -

CDR3 protein: CASSEWRGGKANSPLHF
CDR3 DNA: TGTGCCAGCAGTGAATGGAGGGGAGGAAAAGCTAATTCACCCCTCCACTTT
J gene: TRBJ1-6
CDR3 length: 17
clone size: -
V gene: TRBV2
D gene: -

CDR3 protein: CATSRDLQALTQYF
CDR3 DNA: TGTGCCACCAGCAGAGATCTCCAAGCCTTGACGCAGTATTTT
J gene: TRBJ2-3
CDR3 length: 14
clone size: few
V gene: TRBV15
D gene: -

CDR3 protein: CASRPSRESDSNQPQHF
CDR3 DNA: TGTGCCAGCAGACCCTCCCGGGAGAGTGATAGCAATCAGCCCCAGCATTTT
J gene: TRBJ1-5
CDR3 length: 17
clone size: few
V gene: TRBV11-1
D gene: -

CDR3 protein: CASSWGPGVYSPLHF
CDR3 DNA: TGTGCCAGCAGCTGGGGCCCCGGGGTGTATTCACCCCTCCACTTT
J gene: TRBJ1-6
CDR3 length: 15
clone size: -
V gene: TRBV7-2
D gene: -

CDR3 protein: CAISDSGWDGNTIYF
CDR3 DNA: TGTGCCATCAGTGATTCCGGTTGGGATGGAAACACCATATATTTT
J gene: TRBJ1-3
CDR3 length: 15
clone size: -
V gene: TRBV10-3
D gene: -

CDR3 protein: CASSLPTGLMNTEAFF
CDR3 DNA: TGTGCCAGCAGCTTACCGACAGGCCTCATGAACACTGAAGCTTTCTTT
J gene: TRBJ1-1
CDR3 length: 16
clone size: few
V gene: TRBV11-2
D gene: -

CDR3 protein: CASSPEGHSSYEQYF
CDR3 DNA: TGTGCCAGCAGCCCGGAGGGACATAGCTCCTACGAGCAGTACTTC
J gene: TRBJ2-7
CDR3 length: 15
clone size: -
V gene: TRBV7-2
D gene: -

CDR3 protein: CASSLGFGSSTDTQYF
CDR3 DNA: TGTGCCAGCAGCTTAGGTTTTGGCAGTAGCACAGATACGCAGTATTTT
J gene: TRBJ2-3
CDR3 length: 16
clone size: -
V gene: TRBV7-3
D gene: -

CDR3 protein: CASSLAGYQPQHF
CDR3 DNA: TGTGCCAGCAGTTTAGCCGGTTATCAGCCCCAGCATTTT
J gene: TRBJ1-5
CDR3 length: 13
clone size: many
V gene: TRBV12-3/TRBV12-4
D gene: -

CDR3 protein: CASSLTADGIQETQYF
CDR3 DNA: TGTGCCAGCAGCTTGACCGCGGACGGTATCCAAGAGACCCAGTACTTC
J gene: TRBJ2-5
CDR3 length: 16
clone size: -
V gene: TRBV11-1
D gene: -

CDR3 protein: CASSLVPAGTGELFF
CDR3 DNA: TGTGCCAGCAGCTTAGTCCCTGCAGGGACCGGGGAGCTGTTTTTT
J gene: TRBJ2-2
CDR3 length: 15
clone size: -
V gene: TRBV7-2
D gene: -

CDR3 protein: CSYWTGQETQYF
CDR3 DNA: TGCAGTTACTGGACGGGGCAAGAGACCCAGTACTTC
J gene: TRBJ2-5
CDR3 length: 12
clone size: -
V gene: TRBV20-1
D gene: -

CDR3 protein: CASSPDLANVLTF
CDR3 DNA: TGTGCCAGCAGCCCGGACCTAGCCAACGTCCTGACTTTC
J gene: TRBJ2-6
CDR3 length: 13
clone size: few
V gene: TRBV7-2
D gene: -

CDR3 protein: CASGNQDSGISTDTQYF
CDR3 DNA: TGTGCCAGCGGCAACCAGGACTCCGGCATTAGCACAGATACGCAGTATTTT
J gene: TRBJ2-3
CDR3 length: 17
clone size: -
V gene: TRBV6-2/TRBV6-3
D gene: -

CDR3 protein: CASSWGRGTTEAFF
CDR3 DNA: TGTGCCAGCAGTTGGGGCAGGGGGACGACTGAAGCTTTCTTT
J gene: TRBJ1-1
CDR3 length: 14
clone size: -
V gene: TRBV12-3/TRBV12-4
D gene: TRBD1

CDR3 protein: CASRTSGGDNEQFF
CDR3 DNA: TGTGCCAGCAGAACTAGCGGGGGGGACAATGAGCAGTTCTTC
J gene: TRBJ2-1
CDR3 length: 14
clone size: few
V gene: TRBV12-3/TRBV12-4
D gene: TRBD2

CDR3 protein: CASSQDLQGYSNQPQHF
CDR3 DNA: TGCGCCAGCAGCCAAGACCTTCAGGGTTATAGCAATCAGCCCCAGCATTTT
J gene: TRBJ1-5
CDR3 length: 17
clone size: few
V gene: TRBV4-3
D gene: -

CDR3 protein: CSAGDSTLILDTQYF
CDR3 DNA: TGCAGTGCTGGGGACAGTACCTTGATCTTAGATACGCAGTATTTT
J gene: TRBJ2-3
CDR3 length: 15
clone size: few
V gene: TRBV20-1
D gene: TRBD1

CDR3 protein: CATSDFGTGRLETQYF
CDR3 DNA: TGTGCCACCAGTGATTTCGGGACAGGACGGTTGGAGACCCAGTACTTC
J gene: TRBJ2-5
CDR3 length: 16
clone size: -
V gene: TRBV24-1
D gene: TRBD1

CDR3 protein: CASSRSSGGGRGTQYF
CDR3 DNA: TGTGCCAGCAGCCGTAGTAGCGGGGGGGGGCGAGGTACGCAGTATTTT
J gene: TRBJ2-3
CDR3 length: 16
clone size: few
V gene: TRBV7-2
D gene: TRBD2

CDR3 protein: CASSSRDSRLLSAGARAKNIQYF
CDR3 DNA: TGTGCCAGCAGTTCCCGGGACAGCAGGCTTTTATCAGCGGGGGCCAGAGCCAAAAACATTCAGTACTTC
J gene: TRBJ2-4
CDR3 length: 23
clone size: -
V gene: TRBV27
D gene: -

CDR3 protein: CAISPASGAYNEQFF
CDR3 DNA: TGTGCCATCAGCCCAGCGAGCGGGGCCTACAATGAGCAGTTCTTC
J gene: TRBJ2-1
CDR3 length: 15
clone size: -
V gene: TRBV4-2
D gene: TRBD2

CDR3 protein: CASSARGANTEAFF
CDR3 DNA: TGTGCCAGCAGTGCCAGGGGGGCGAACACTGAAGCTTTCTTT
J gene: TRBJ1-1
CDR3 length: 14
clone size: few
V gene: TRBV6-1
D gene: TRBD1

CDR3 protein: CASSRGTGPTNEKLFF
CDR3 DNA: TGCGCCAGCAGCCGAGGAACAGGTCCAACTAATGAAAAACTGTTTTTT
J gene: TRBJ1-4
CDR3 length: 16
clone size: -
V gene: TRBV4-3
D gene: -

CDR3 protein: CASTAMGGSAEAFF
CDR3 DNA: TGTGCCAGCACCGCCATGGGGGGGTCGGCTGAAGCTTTCTTT
J gene: TRBJ1-1
CDR3 length: 14
clone size: few
V gene: TRBV7-2
D gene: -

CDR3 protein: CASSHRNSETQYF
CDR3 DNA: TGTGCCAGCAGCCATCGGAACTCGGAGACCCAGTACTTC
J gene: TRBJ2-5
CDR3 length: 13
clone size: -
V gene: TRBV12-3/TRBV12-4
D gene: -

CDR3 protein: CASSTDRDVGETQYF
CDR3 DNA: TGTGCCAGCAGTACGGACAGGGATGTAGGAGAGACCCAGTACTTC
J gene: TRBJ2-5
CDR3 length: 15
clone size: few
V gene: TRBV6-2/TRBV6-3
D gene: TRBD1

CDR3 protein: CASSLGQGYGNTIYF
CDR3 DNA: TGTGCCAGCAGCTTAGGACAGGGCTACGGAAACACCATATATTTT
J gene: TRBJ1-3
CDR3 length: 15
clone size: few
V gene: TRBV11-3
D gene: TRBD1

CDR3 protein: CASSLFVRETQYF
CDR3 DNA: TGTGCCAGCAGCTTATTTGTGCGCGAGACCCAGTACTTC
J gene: TRBJ2-5
CDR3 length: 13
clone size: -
V gene: TRBV7-6
D gene: -

CDR3 protein: CASRPLGGTSVTKETQYF
CDR3 DNA: TGTGCCAGCAGACCTTTAGGGGGGACTAGCGTCACGAAAGAGACCCAGTACTTC
J gene: TRBJ2-5
CDR3 length: 18
clone size: few
V gene: TRBV28
D gene: TRBD2

CDR3 protein: CAISGGGRVLEQFF
CDR3 DNA: TGTGCCATCAGTGGGGGCGGACGGGTGCTTGAGCAGTTCTTC
J gene: TRBJ2-1
CDR3 length: 14
clone size: few
V gene: TRBV10-3
D gene: -

CDR3 protein: CASSRTGVQFF
CDR3 DNA: TGTGCCAGCAGCCGGACGGGGGTGCAGTTCTTC
J gene: TRBJ2-1
CDR3 length: 11
clone size: -
V gene: TRBV27
D gene: -

CDR3 protein: CASTPRQGSTDTQYF
CDR3 DNA: TGCGCCAGCACCCCGCGACAGGGAAGCACAGATACGCAGTATTTT
J gene: TRBJ2-3
CDR3 length: 15
clone size: -
V gene: TRBV5-1
D gene: TRBD1

CDR3 protein: CTSSHRRGSFEAFF
CDR3 DNA: TGCACCAGCAGCCACCGACGGGGCAGTTTTGAAGCTTTCTTT
J gene: TRBJ1-1
CDR3 length: 14
clone size: -
V gene: TRBV1
D gene: -

CDR3 protein: CASSYGLARATDTQYF
CDR3 DNA: TGTGCCAGCAGTTACGGACTAGCGAGGGCCACAGATACGCAGTATTTT
J gene: TRBJ2-3
CDR3 length: 16
clone size: few
V gene: TRBV6-2/TRBV6-3
D gene: TRBD2